The 4 T cell receptor beta chains below all came from one sample that was sequenced in a study of cytomegalovirus exposure and HLA in healthy donors. The PCR employed 60 Vbeta primers together with 13 Jbeta primers. TCRdb's copy holds only in-frame clones and misses some; the assay was immunoSEQ multiplex PCR. Of 180,000 or so clones in the sample, 78% were seen once. Sequencing was done on a sample of PBMCs. The source of these receptors is a female donor in good health and CMV-seronegative.

The chain couples TRBV7-8 to TRBJ2-7, with D uncertain. Trimming stripped 1 base from V and 2 bases from J, with 9 bases between. The CDR3 spans 14 residues. Germline loops: CDR1 SGHVS, CDR2 FQNEAQ. CDR3 residues: CASSLGGFTYEQYF. CDR3 nucleotide sequence: TGTGCCAGCAGCTTAGGAGGATTTACCTACGAGCAGTACTTC.

The chain employs TRBV11-3 and TRBJ1-1; D is ambiguous. The length of the CDR3 is 13 residues. Germline lookup yields CDR1 SGHNT and CDR2 YENEEA. The V gene lost 3 bases and the J gene lost 11 bases, with 16 bases spanning the gap. The CDR3 coding sequence is TGTGCCAGCAGCTTCCCGGGGAGATTTGGTGCTTTCTTT. Its protein product is CASSFPGRFGAFF.

The chain has TRBV2 and TRBJ2-7; D possibly corresponds to TRBD2 (5 bases). The ends were cut back, 6 bases at V and 6 bases at J, with 18 bases in the middle. The CDR3 is made up of 14 amino acids. Germline CDR1 is SNHLY and CDR2 is FYNNEI. The CDR3 DNA reads TGTGCCAGCAGAGCCGGGAATGGATGGGGCGAGCAGTACTTC. Protein product: CASRAGNGWGEQYF.

V gene TRBV2 combines with J gene TRBJ2-5; 13 bases are a match to TRBD2. The germline V gene encodes CDR1 SNHLY and CDR2 FYNNEI. The CDR3 has 15 residues. Unmatched junction bases numbered 5, after V lost 5 bases and J lost 5 bases. In DNA, the CDR3 is TGTGCCAGCAGTCAATGGACTAGCGGGAGTGAGACCCAGTACTTC. Translating it yields CASSQWTSGSETQYF.